Presented here are 24 T cell receptor beta chains from one specimen sequenced in a study of graft-versus-host responses after intestinal transplantation. Lamina propria and intraepithelial lymphocytes were released by processing graft tissue. TCRdb's table, derived via immunoSEQ multiplex PCR, lists solely in-frame clones and lacks some. This sample has about 22,000 clones, with roughly four fifths found just once. This material consisted of ileum tissue, taken 12 days after intestinal transplant. These receptors were taken from a human patient who received an intestinal transplant, so some T cells may come from the graft donor.

This chain joins TRBV7-9 and TRBJ2-7, with D possibly being TRBD2 (5 bases). The CDR3 length is 15 residues. Trimming cost V 1 base and J 2 bases, with 12 bases left between them. From germline, CDR1 is SEHNR and CDR2 FQNEAQ (reference sequence). CDR3 region: CASSLGAGGTYEQYF. DNA for the CDR3: TGTGCCAGCAGCTTAGGGGCGGGCGGAACCTACGAGCAGTACTTC.

The CDR3 coding sequence is TGTGCCAGCAGCCCGGGGTATGGCTACACCTTC. Protein product: CASSPGYGYTF. The chain carries TRBV27 and TRBJ1-2; D gene unclear. Germline V gene data show CDR1 as MNHEY and CDR2 as SMNVEV (reference sequence). The length of the CDR3 is 11 residues. V was clipped by 6 bases and J by 5 bases, with 7 bases between them.

The chain employs TRBV28 and TRBJ2-7; the D is unclear. The CDR3 loop spans 14 amino acids. V lost 3 bases and J lost 2, with 11 bases in between. Per the germline V gene, CDR1 is MDHEN and CDR2 is SYDVKM. CDR3 coding DNA: TGTGCCAGCAGTTTCGAGCGCCCACCCTACGAGCAGTACTTC. This gives the protein CASSFERPPYEQYF.

The chain combines TRBV6-4 with TRBJ2-3; 13 bases align to TRBD2. V shed 3 bases, J shed 5 bases, and the junction held 5 bases outside the gene matches. CDR3 length: 16 amino acids. Germline loops: CDR1 MRHNA, CDR2 SNTAGT. In nucleotides, the CDR3 is TGTGCCAGCAGTGAACTAGCGGGGGGGCTGTTAGATACGCAGTATTTT. It codes for CASSELAGGLLDTQYF.

DNA for the CDR3: TGCGCCAGCAGCTTAGACAGGGGGATGAACACTGAAGCTTTCTTT. Translating it yields CASSLDRGMNTEAFF. This sequence joins TRBV5-1 and TRBJ1-1; 9 nucleotides align to TRBD1. Germline-derived CDR1 and CDR2 are SGHRS and YFSETQ. Trimming took 2 bases from V and 0 from J; bases not matched to a gene: 2. The length of the CDR3 is 15 residues.

The chain links TRBV25-1 to TRBJ1-6, with D possibly TRBD1 on 5 matching bases. Germline assignment: CDR1 MGHDK and CDR2 SYGVNS. Trimming took off 8 bases at V and 7 bases at J, with 18 bases between the two ends. The CDR3 is 15 residues long. Here the CDR3 reads CASSRQGSWNSPLHF. The DNA of the CDR3 is TGTGCCAGCTCGAGGCAGGGATCGTGGAATTCACCCCTCCACTTT.

The rearrangement uses TRBV7-9 and TRBJ1-2; D gene ambiguous. The CDR3 consists of 14 residues. Trimming removed 3 bases from V and 4 bases from J, with 12 bases in between. Germline V CDR1 and CDR2: SEHNR, FQNEAQ (reference sequence). CDR3 region: CASSLVVAGYGYTF. DNA of the CDR3: TGTGCCAGCAGCTTGGTGGTGGCGGGCTATGGCTACACCTTC.

The V call is TRBV6-5, the J call TRBJ1-5; unclear D gene. V was shortened by 6 bases and J by 1 base, with 10 bases between the two germline ends. CDR3 size: 14 residues. The V gene's germline CDR1 is MNHEY and CDR2 SVGAGI. The DNA for the CDR3 is TGTGCCAGCAGCCTCGGACTGAGCAATCAGCCCCAGCATTTT. The encoded protein is CASSLGLSNQPQHF.

This chain links TRBV5-1 with TRBJ1-3; 7 positions match TRBD1. The CDR3 totals 14 residues. From germline, CDR1 is SGHRS and CDR2 YFSETQ. V gave up 3 bases and J gave up 4 bases; unmatched junction bases: 4. The CDR3 DNA is TGCGCCAGCAGCTCCGGGACAGAAGGAAACACCATATATTTT. Protein product: CASSSGTEGNTIYF.

The table lists this clone with a few counts. The J gene is TRBJ1-2, the V gene TRBV4-1; D is unclear. Germline V gene lookup returns CDR1 MGHRA and CDR2 YSYEKL. The CDR3 loop spans 14 amino acids. Trimming stripped 1 base from V and 4 bases from J, with 10 bases between. CDR3 residues: CASSQGPSTYGYTF. The CDR3 DNA is TGCGCCAGCAGCCAAGGCCCCTCTACCTATGGCTACACCTTC.

The rearrangement uses TRBV5-1 and TRBJ2-7; TRBD1 might be the D (6 bases). The CDR3 extends over 15 amino acids. Germline loops: CDR1 SGHRS, CDR2 YFSETQ. V lost 7 bases to trimming and J lost 4 bases, with 21 bases between them. CDR3 DNA: TGCGCCAGCGAATGGGGGCCCCCAGGGCTGTACGAGCAGTACTTC. Protein sequence: CASEWGPPGLYEQYF. Full variable domain (outside the CDR3, taken from reference TRBV5-1 and TRBJ2-7): KAGVTQTPRYLIKTRGQQVTLSCSPISGHRSVSWYQQTPGQGLQFLFEYFSETQRNKGNFPGRFSGRQFSNSRSEMNVSTLELGDSALYLCASEWGPPGLYEQYFGPGTRLTVT.

The chain joins TRBV18 to TRBJ2-1; D not certain. The ends were cut back, 5 bases at V and 0 bases at J, with 11 bases in the middle. Germline CDR1 and CDR2: KGHSH and LQKENI. The CDR3 is 15 residues long. The CDR3 sequence is CASSAQRSSYNEQFF. As DNA, the CDR3 is TGTGCCAGCTCAGCCCAAAGGAGCTCCTACAATGAGCAGTTCTTC. Supplemented by reference TRBV18 and TRBJ2-1, the full variable domain reads NAGVMQNPRHLVRRRGQEARLRCSPMKGHSHVYWYRQLPEEGLKFMVYLQKENIIDESGMPKERFSAEFPKEGPSILRIQQVVRGDSAAYFCASSAQRSSYNEQFFGPGTRLTVL.

This clone was detected only a few times. V usage is TRBV11-2 and J usage is TRBJ2-7; D remains ambiguous. The CDR3 has 11 amino acids. Germline V gives CDR1 SGHAT, CDR2 FQNNGV. Trimming pared 5 bases from V and 7 bases from J, leaving 9 bases between. The chain's CDR3 is CASSHSTEQYF. CDR3 nucleotide sequence: TGTGCCAGCAGCCATTCGACAGAGCAGTACTTC.

The chain carries TRBV7-2 and TRBJ1-5, with no clear D. CDR3 size: 13 residues. The V gene lost 5 bases and the J gene lost 8 bases, with 13 bases spanning the gap. The germline gives CDR1 SGHTA, CDR2 FQGNSA. CDR3 sequence reads: CASSQLSAKPQHF. The CDR3 coding sequence is TGTGCCAGCAGCCAGTTATCAGCGAAGCCCCAGCATTTT.

The sample holds one count of this clone. The chain uses TRBV9 and TRBJ2-3, with a tentative D call TRBD2 (6 bases). Trimming removed 0 bases from V and 0 bases from J, with 14 bases in between. The CDR3 extends over 17 amino acids. The V gene's germline CDR1 is SGDLS and CDR2 YYNGEE. The CDR3 sequence is CASSVAPTSSSTDTQYF. The CDR3 coding sequence is TGTGCCAGCAGCGTAGCTCCAACTAGCAGTAGCACAGATACGCAGTATTTT.

The chain joins TRBV30 to TRBJ2-6; TRBD1 aligns across 8 bases. The V and J ends lost 2 bases and 0 bases, in that order; junction bases with no gene match: 9. This CDR3 has 18 amino acids. Looked up from germline, CDR1 is GTSNPN and CDR2 is SVGIG (reference sequence). The CDR3 spells CAWSLSGTGRSGANVLTF. The CDR3 region has the DNA TGTGCCTGGAGTCTCTCCGGGACAGGCCGCTCTGGGGCCAACGTCCTGACTTTC.

J is TRBJ2-7 and V is TRBV4-3, with TRBD2 identical over 7 bases. CDR1 is LGHNA and CDR2 is YSLEER in the germline V gene. The CDR3 has 15 residues. The trim removed 1 base at V and 2 bases at J, leaving 5 bases unmatched. CDR3 amino acids: CASSQGRGETYEQYF. CDR3 DNA: TGCGCCAGCAGCCAAGGCCGGGGGGAGACCTACGAGCAGTACTTC.

V gene TRBV19 combines with J gene TRBJ1-3; tentatively, D is TRBD1 (6 bases). The CDR3 sequence is 13 residues long. V shed 5 bases and J shed 2 bases, with 7 bases lying between them. Germline V gives CDR1 LNHDA, CDR2 SQIVND (reference sequence). The CDR3 is CASSDRPGNTIYF. The CDR3 bases are TGTGCCAGTAGTGACAGGCCTGGAAACACCATATATTTT.

The chain has TRBV10-3 and TRBJ1-2, with D perhaps TRBD1 (6 bases). The germline CDR1 and CDR2 sequences are ENHRY and SYGVKD. The V end was cut by 10 bases, the J end by 5 bases, with 20 bases between. The CDR3 covers 14 residues. CDR3 coding DNA: TGTGCCACTATGGGGGAGGGACACCCTTATGGCTACACCTTC. It specifies CATMGEGHPYGYTF.

This sequence joins TRBV28 and TRBJ2-7; perhaps TRBD2 as D (6 bases). CDR1 MDHEN and CDR2 SYDVKM come from the germline V gene. V lost 3 bases and J 6 bases, leaving 12 bases between the germline ends. This CDR3 contains 13 residues. The CDR3 is CASSFARRGEQYF. CDR3 DNA: TGTGCCAGCAGTTTTGCCCGGCGGGGCGAGCAGTACTTC.

This clone has more than one count but fewer than ten. The chain is built from TRBV7-6 and TRBJ1-2; D remains unclear. The V end lost 1 base, the J end lost 6 bases, and 9 bases lay between the germline ends. The germline CDR1 and CDR2 sequences are SGHVS and FNYEAQ. This CDR3 has 13 amino acids. DNA for the CDR3: TGTGCCAGCAGCTTAGGCGGCGAGAATGGCTACACCTTC. Encoded protein: CASSLGGENGYTF.

This rearrangement joins TRBV27 to TRBJ2-3; 8 bases match TRBD2. Germline V CDR1 and CDR2: MNHEY, SMNVEV (reference sequence). The CDR3 contains 17 residues. After removal of 6 bases from V and 3 bases from J, the junction contained 14 bases not matched to a gene. The CDR3 protein is CASSWAGGEVGTDTQYF. As DNA, the CDR3 is TGTGCCAGCAGCTGGGCCGGGGGGGAGGTTGGAACAGATACGCAGTATTTT.

The chain links TRBV27 to TRBJ2-3, with D possibly TRBD1 on 6 matching bases. From germline, CDR1 is MNHEY and CDR2 SMNVEV (reference sequence). The V end was cut by 2 bases, the J end by 6 bases, with 12 bases between. CDR3 length: 14 amino acids. The CDR3 region is CASSLNRARDTQYF. The CDR3 region has the DNA TGTGCCAGCAGTTTAAACAGGGCTAGGGATACGCAGTATTTT.

This chain links TRBV11-2 with TRBJ2-1; TRBD2 aligns across 9 bases. This CDR3 has 15 amino acids. Germline CDR1 SGHAT, CDR2 FQNNGV. With 4 bases clipped from V and 9 bases from J, the junction kept 10 bases outside the gene matches. The CDR3 protein is CASSWGGGAIGEQFF. In DNA, the CDR3 is TGTGCCAGCAGCTGGGGCGGGGGGGCAATTGGTGAGCAGTTCTTC.